These 8 T cell receptor beta chains were sequenced from one sample in a study of cytomegalovirus exposure and HLA in healthy donors. The PCR employed 60 Vbeta primers together with 13 Jbeta primers. Assay used: immunoSEQ multiplex PCR; TCRdb lists only in-frame clones, some missing. This sample's clone table lists roughly 140,000 clones. The sequenced material came from PBMCs. These receptors all come from a male donor in good health and CMV-seronegative.

The V call is TRBV6-5, the J call TRBJ1-5; 8 positions agree with TRBD1. Germline lookup yields CDR1 MNHEY and CDR2 SVGAGI. The trim removed 4 bases at V and 6 bases at J, leaving 5 bases unmatched. The CDR3 is 14 residues long. The CDR3 DNA sequence: TGTGCCAGCAGTTCAGGGGGCGCGGTTCAGCCCCAGCATTTT. This translates into CASSSGGAVQPQHF.

J is TRBJ1-5 and V is TRBV25-1, with 9 positions matching TRBD1. Germline V gene data show CDR1 as MGHDK and CDR2 as SYGVNS. After removal of 4 bases from V and 6 bases from J, the junction contained 7 bases not matched to a gene. The CDR3 consists of 15 residues. The CDR3 loop is CASSGQGDDIQPQHF. CDR3 coding DNA: TGTGCCAGCAGTGGACAGGGGGACGATATTCAGCCCCAGCATTTT.

The genes are TRBV6-4 and TRBJ2-7, with 8 positions matching TRBD2. Trimming took 6 bases from V and 4 from J; bases not matched to a gene: 11. The germline CDR1 and CDR2 sequences are MRHNA and SNTAGT. The CDR3 loop spans 15 amino acids. CDR3: CASSRGGQGPYEQYF. Here the CDR3 DNA reads TGTGCCAGCAGCCGGGGGGGACAAGGGCCGTACGAGCAGTACTTC.

This chain uses TRBV30 with TRBJ1-5; weak D call: TRBD1 (5 bases). Germline values: CDR1 GTSNPN, CDR2 SVGIG (reference sequence). CDR3 length: 15 residues. With 3 bases removed from V and 3 bases from J, the gap between germline ends came to 15 bases. CDR3 sequence reads: CAWRQGAGNNQPQHF. In DNA, the CDR3 is TGTGCCTGGAGACAAGGGGCAGGGAACAATCAGCCCCAGCATTTT.

V usage is TRBV5-1 and J usage is TRBJ2-7; the D is unclear. The germline CDR1 and CDR2 sequences are SGHRS and YFSETQ. This CDR3 is 13 amino acids long. V lost 0 bases and J lost 3, with 7 bases in between. This chain's CDR3 is CASSLESFYEQYF. CDR3 DNA: TGCGCCAGCAGCTTGGAATCGTTCTACGAGCAGTACTTC. The full variable domain, its missing parts supplied by reference TRBV5-1 and TRBJ2-7, is KAGVTQTPRYLIKTRGQQVTLSCSPISGHRSVSWYQQTPGQGLQFLFEYFSETQRNKGNFPGRFSGRQFSNSRSEMNVSTLELGDSALYLCASSLESFYEQYFGPGTRLTVT.

This chain links TRBV2 with TRBJ2-2; tentative D call: TRBD1 (7 bases). Trimming took 6 bases from V and 5 from J, leaving 19 bases between them. The CDR3 contains 16 residues. Germline loops: CDR1 SNHLY, CDR2 FYNNEI. The DNA of the CDR3 is TGTGCCAGCAGGGGGACAGCCAGTGGGGGGACCGGGGAGCTGTTTTTT. Protein: CASRGTASGGTGELFF.

The chain links TRBV28 to TRBJ2-7, with TRBD1 matching 9 bases. Trimming at V came to 5 bases and at J to 3 bases, leaving 17 bases not matched to a gene. This CDR3 comprises 18 residues. In germline, CDR1 is MDHEN, CDR2 SYDVKM. CDR3 region: CASSVHGGGDRALYEQYF. The CDR3 DNA is TGTGCCAGCAGTGTACACGGGGGCGGGGACAGGGCACTCTACGAGCAGTACTTC.

The V call is TRBV9, the J call TRBJ1-1; 8 positions agree with TRBD1. Per the germline V gene, CDR1 is SGDLS and CDR2 is YYNGEE. V lost 4 bases, J lost 3 bases, and 8 bases stayed unmatched. This CDR3 spans 15 amino acids. CDR3 sequence reads: CASSPGGSGYTEAFF. DNA of the CDR3: TGTGCCAGCAGCCCAGGGGGCTCCGGGTACACTGAAGCTTTCTTT.